This section outlines one T cell receptor beta chain sequence together with its context. What it binds is unknown. The targeted sequencing depth was 1 in 200,000 to 1 in 1 million T cells. Repertoires were generated with immunoSEQ multiplex PCR, while TCRdb's copy carries only in-frame clones and drops some. The table has 250,000 to 350,000 clones, around 76% seen once; the top ten hold roughly 5.7%. V dropped 4 bases and J dropped 4; count of bases not matched to a gene: 6. Germline V gene data show CDR1 as MGHDK and CDR2 as SYGVNS. The CDR3 covers 15 residues. The source of the sample is a study of cytotoxic CD8 clonotypes in ibrutinib-treated CLL. General study points: T-cell clonality at baseline went above that of age-matched healthy donors and rose and fell with circulating CD8+ T-cell counts.

The chain combines TRBV25-1 with TRBJ1-5; 8 nucleotides match TRBD1. The receptor was derived from a human donor with chronic lymphocytic leukemia. The source material was PBMCs, sampled at disease progression, from a patient treated with ibrutinib. This CDR3 is CASSASGGLNQPQHF. CDR3 bases: TGTGCCAGCAGTGCTTCAGGGGGCCTTAATCAGCCCCAGCATTTT.